One sample yielded the 13 T cell receptor beta chains listed below, sequenced in a study of blood T cells in healthy people across ages. Through a sample-barcoded 5' primer and a J-beta primer mix, a second PCR was run for roughly 6 to 12 cycles. TCRdb reanalysed the 5' RACE reads using MiXCR and keeps one entry per CDR3 protein. There are 700,000 to 850,000 distinct CDR3 sequences in the sample; about 53% occur only once, and about two fifths lies in the top ten. Specimen: blood. The source is a man older than 75 in good health.

The chain employs TRBV7-2 and TRBJ1-2; no clear D. Germline CDR1 and CDR2: SGHTA and FQGNSA. Between the trimmed V and J ends, which lost 2 bases and 2 bases, there was a span of 12 bases. The CDR3 is 15 residues long. Written as DNA, the CDR3 is TGTGCCAGCAGCTTAAGCCCGGTATCCAACTATGGCTACACCTTC. Translating gives CASSLSPVSNYGYTF.

This chain joins TRBV27 and TRBJ2-1; D uncertain. V lost 8 bases, J lost 6 bases, and 14 bases lay in between. The CDR3 contains 13 residues. Germline assignment: CDR1 MNHEY and CDR2 SMNVEV (reference sequence). The CDR3, as DNA: TGTGCCAGCCGACCCCACGCCTCCAATGAGCAGTTCTTC. Protein sequence: CASRPHASNEQFF.

V is TRBV24-1 and J is TRBJ2-1; a possible D gene is TRBD2 (6 bases). Germline V gene data show CDR1 as KGHDR and CDR2 as SFDVKD. V was clipped by 0 bases and J by 7 bases, with 12 bases between them. The CDR3 runs to 15 residues. CDR3 in DNA: TGTGCCACCAGTGATTTGGCAAGGGGAGGTAATGAGCAGTTCTTC. This encodes CATSDLARGGNEQFF.

The genes are TRBV18 and TRBJ2-7, with D possibly being TRBD2 (6 bases). The CDR3 loop spans 15 amino acids. Trimming took 1 base from V and 0 from J, leaving 10 bases between them. CDR1 is KGHSH and CDR2 is LQKENI in the germline V gene. The CDR3 bases are TGTGCCAGCTCACCACTTGGGACTCCCTCCTACGAGCAGTACTTC. Translation: CASSPLGTPSYEQYF.

This clonotype was seen only a few times. The gene calls are TRBV20-1 and TRBJ2-3; D is undetermined. The CDR3 spans 15 residues. Trimming took off 0 bases at V and 3 bases at J, with 13 bases between the two ends. Germline V gene sequence: CDR1 DFQATT, CDR2 SNEGSKA (reference sequence). The CDR3, as DNA: TGCAGTGCTAGAGATTTACTCGACTTAACAGATACGCAGTATTTT. Its translation is CSARDLLDLTDTQYF.

This chain connects TRBV7-9 to TRBJ2-1; D remains unclear. V was pared by 4 bases and J by 4 bases, with 14 bases between. CDR3 size: 15 residues. Germline CDR1 is SEHNR and CDR2 is FQNEAQ (reference sequence). Here the CDR3 reads CASSSGTLRYNEQFF. The CDR3 DNA sequence: TGTGCCAGCAGCTCCGGCACTCTAAGGTACAATGAGCAGTTCTTC.

In nucleotides, the CDR3 is TGTGCCAGCAGCTTAAGGGGGGACAGCTATGAAAAACTGTTTTTT. This gives the protein CASSLRGDSYEKLFF. The chain links TRBV7-3 to TRBJ1-4, with 7 bases fitting TRBD1. CDR1 is SGHTA, CDR2 FQGTGA, per germline. With 1 base clipped from V and 6 bases from J, the junction kept 5 bases outside the gene matches. The CDR3 spans 15 residues.

The chain joins TRBV3-1 to TRBJ2-1; D possibly corresponds to TRBD2 (6 bases). The germline CDR1 and CDR2 sequences are LGHDT and YNNKEL (reference sequence). This CDR3 comprises 15 residues. The ends were cut back, 2 bases at V and 6 bases at J, with 14 bases in the middle. CDR3 sequence reads: CASSQSRLASNEQFF. In DNA, the CDR3 is TGTGCCAGCAGCCAATCAAGGCTAGCGTCCAATGAGCAGTTCTTC.

This clonotype was counted once. The rearrangement joins TRBV10-3 to TRBJ2-3, with a weak D call TRBD2 (5 bases). CDR1 is ENHRY, CDR2 SYGVKD, per germline. The CDR3 is 16 amino acids. V was cut by 0 bases and J by 1 base, with 11 bases left in between. Here the CDR3 DNA reads TGTGCCATCAGTGAGTCCGCGGTACTAGGCACAGATACGCAGTATTTT. Translation gives CAISESAVLGTDTQYF.

The gene calls are TRBV4-2 and TRBJ2-1, with D perhaps matching TRBD1 or TRBD2 (5 bases each). V lost 0 bases to trimming and J lost 9 bases, with 15 bases between them. The CDR3 covers 15 residues. In germline, CDR1 is LGHNA, CDR2 YNFKEQ. CDR3 residues: CASSQEGDHFSEQFF. CDR3 coding DNA: TGTGCCAGCAGCCAAGAGGGGGACCACTTCAGTGAGCAGTTCTTC.

The chain joins TRBV14 to TRBJ1-6, with 10 bases identical to TRBD1. Per germline, CDR1 SGHDN and CDR2 FVKESK. Trimming at V came to 0 bases and at J to 6 bases, leaving 11 bases not matched to a gene. The CDR3 totals 19 residues. CDR3 coding DNA: TGTGCCAGCAGCCAAGATGTGAGACAGGGGGCCCCAGTTAATTCACCCCTCCACTTT. It codes for CASSQDVRQGAPVNSPLHF.

The rearrangement joins TRBV5-1 to TRBJ2-7; D perhaps matches TRBD2 (5 bases). Germline loops: CDR1 SGHRS, CDR2 YFSETQ. Trimming pared 0 bases from V and 1 base from J, leaving 11 bases between. The CDR3 is 15 amino acids. The CDR3, as DNA: TGCGCCAGCAGCTTGGAAAGCGGTCCATCCTACGAGCAGTACTTC. It codes for CASSLESGPSYEQYF.

This clonotype was seen repeatedly, ten times or more. The chain links TRBV29-1 to TRBJ2-1; D unresolved. The germline V and J ends were trimmed by 4 bases and 5 bases, with 3 bases remaining between them. The CDR3 length is 10 residues. Germline values: CDR1 SQVTM, CDR2 ANQGSEA. The CDR3 sequence is CSVGDNEQFF. The CDR3 nucleotides are TGCAGCGTTGGTGACAATGAGCAGTTCTTC.